This T cell receptor (beta chain) appears in the sequencing data of a study of T cell responses to AZD1222 COVID-19 vaccine. Clones were sequenced by immunoSEQ multiplex PCR, and TCRdb holds only the in-frame ones, with some missing. In the table there are 90,000 to 140,000 clones, roughly 89% of which are singletons. The CDR3 length is 17 residues. V gave up 5 bases and J gave up 5 bases; unmatched junction bases: 15. The germline V gene encodes CDR1 SGHRS and CDR2 YFSETQ. This receptor was identified in an adult who received the AZD1222 COVID-19 vaccine. Sequencing was performed on peripheral blood, taken 28 days after the second AZD1222 dose. V gene TRBV5-1 combines with J gene TRBJ1-1; 10 nucleotides align to TRBD1. CDR3 loop: CASRFRQGAVLGTEAFF. The CDR3 coding sequence is TGCGCCAGCAGATTTCGACAGGGGGCAGTGTTGGGGACTGAAGCTTTCTTT.